Below are 21 T cell receptor beta chains sequenced from a single sample in a study of long-term antiretroviral therapy in people with HIV. At survey level, the immunoSEQ assay was run in its v3.0 version. Sequenced by immunoSEQ multiplex PCR; TCRdb stores in-frame clones only, minus some. Of more than 35,000 clones listed, roughly 96% are singletons. This specimen was unsorted PBMCs, taken 3.7 years after starting antiretroviral therapy. Every receptor here comes from a woman aged 45-65 years with HIV.

V is TRBV5-6 and J is TRBJ2-7; unclear D gene. This CDR3 is built from 14 residues. Trimming removed 4 bases at V and 3 bases at J, with 14 bases between. CDR1 and CDR2 from the germline V gene are SGHDT and YYEEEE. The CDR3 loop is CASSALGPVYEQYF. The CDR3 DNA reads as TGTGCCAGCAGCGCCCTTGGGCCTGTCTACGAGCAGTACTTC. The full variable domain, its missing parts supplied by reference TRBV5-6 and TRBJ2-7, is DAGVTQSPTHLIKTRGQQVTLRCSPKSGHDTVSWYQQALGQGPQFIFQYYEEEERQRGNFPDRFSGHQFPNYSSELNVNALLLGDSALYLCASSALGPVYEQYFGPGTRLTVT.

V and J are TRBV4-1 and TRBJ2-2; D remains ambiguous. This CDR3 contains 16 residues. Per the germline V gene, CDR1 is MGHRA and CDR2 is YSYEKL. V lost 0 bases to trimming and J lost 6 bases, with 14 bases between them. As DNA, the CDR3 is TGCGCCAGCAGCCAAGATCCAGGCCCTCTTGCCGGGGAGCTGTTTTTT. This translates into CASSQDPGPLAGELFF.

This chain connects TRBV5-5 to TRBJ1-3; D is undetermined. The CDR3 runs 15 residues. The V end lost 4 bases, the J end lost 0 bases, and 11 bases lay between the germline ends. CDR1 SGHKS and CDR2 YYEKEE come from the germline V gene (reference sequence). The CDR3 protein is CASSPDVSSGNTIYF. CDR3 coding DNA: TGTGCCAGCAGCCCAGACGTCAGCTCTGGAAACACCATATATTTT.

The J gene is TRBJ2-3, the V gene TRBV5-1; D assignment may be TRBD1 or TRBD2 (6 bases each). The V gene's germline CDR1 is SGHRS and CDR2 YFSETQ. Trimming removed 0 bases from V and 3 bases from J, with 14 bases in between. This CDR3 is built from 16 residues. The CDR3 protein is CASSLAVGGRTDTQYF. The CDR3 DNA reads TGCGCCAGCAGCTTGGCAGTCGGGGGCAGGACAGATACGCAGTATTTT.

For the CDR3, the DNA is TGTGCCAGCAGTGAACGGGGGGGTCGGACAAAAAACATTCAGTACTTC. Encoded protein: CASSERGGRTKNIQYF. J is TRBJ2-4 and V is TRBV2; 8 bases map to TRBD2. With 2 bases clipped from V and 4 bases from J, the junction kept 7 bases outside the gene matches. The CDR3 totals 16 residues. From germline, CDR1 is SNHLY and CDR2 FYNNEI.

This chain connects TRBV9 to TRBJ1-5; no reliable D call. The CDR3 is made up of 13 amino acids. Germline CDR1 and CDR2: SGDLS and YYNGEE. V was cut by 0 bases and J by 9 bases, with 10 bases left in between. The CDR3 is CASSVASEGPQHF. The CDR3 DNA sequence: TGTGCCAGCAGCGTAGCTTCTGAAGGGCCCCAGCATTTT.

This chain joins TRBV30 and TRBJ2-3; D gene uncertain. Trimming pared 3 bases from V and 5 bases from J, leaving 6 bases between. Germline CDR1 and CDR2: GTSNPN and SVGIG (reference sequence). This CDR3 region has 11 residues. The DNA of the CDR3 is TGTGCCTGGAGCCCAGAAGATACGCAGTATTTT. Its protein product is CAWSPEDTQYF. Together with reference TRBV30 and TRBJ2-3, the CDR3 gives the full variable domain: SQTIHQWPATLVQPVGSPLSLECTVEGTSNPNLYWYRQAAGRGLQLLFYSVGIGQISSEVPQNLSASRPQDRQFILSSKKLLLSDSGFYLCAWSPEDTQYFGPGTRLTVL.

The rearrangement links TRBV19 to TRBJ2-1, with no clear D. The CDR3 sequence is 13 residues long. Trimming cost V 2 bases and J 9 bases, with 11 bases left between them. The V gene's germline CDR1 is LNHDA and CDR2 SQIVND (reference sequence). CDR3 in DNA: TGTGCCAGTAGTATAAACCCAGCAAGTGAGCAGTTCTTC. Translating it yields CASSINPASEQFF.

J is TRBJ2-5 and V is TRBV2; no reliable D call. The V end was cut by 2 bases, the J end by 4 bases, with 14 bases between. CDR1 is SNHLY, CDR2 FYNNEI, per germline. CDR3 length equals 15 residues. CDR3 sequence (DNA): TGTGCCAGCAGTGAATGGGCTAGTCGAGGAGAGACCCAGTACTTC. Translation gives CASSEWASRGETQYF.

The rearrangement uses TRBV19 and TRBJ2-7; D could derive from TRBD1 or TRBD2 (5 bases each). Per the germline V gene, CDR1 is LNHDA and CDR2 is SQIVND (reference sequence). There are 14 residues in the CDR3. V dropped 4 bases and J dropped 2 bases, with 12 bases sitting between them. CDR3 region: CASSSGTLTYEQYF. CDR3 sequence (DNA): TGTGCCAGTAGTAGTGGGACGCTGACCTACGAGCAGTACTTC. The full variable domain, completed using reference TRBV19 and TRBJ2-7, is DGGITQSPKYLFRKEGQNVTLSCEQNLNHDAMYWYRQDPGQGLRLIYYSQIVNDFQKGDIAEGYSVSREKKESFPLTVTSAQKNPTAFYLCASSSGTLTYEQYFGPGTRLTVT.

The chain has TRBV11-2 and TRBJ1-1; D gene uncertain. The CDR3 totals 15 residues. Germline CDR1 SGHAT, CDR2 FQNNGV. Trimming removed 1 base from V and 1 base from J, with 10 bases in between. CDR3 nucleotides: TGTGCCAGCAGCTTAGGCCCTGGGAGGAACACTGAAGCTTTCTTT. Protein product: CASSLGPGRNTEAFF.

The rearrangement links TRBV5-1 to TRBJ1-2; TRBD1 agrees at 7 bases. After removal of 0 bases from V and 4 bases from J, the junction contained 12 bases not matched to a gene. The germline CDR1 and CDR2 sequences are SGHRS and YFSETQ. CDR3 length: 17 amino acids. The CDR3 sequence is CASSLVPGQKNLYGYTF. DNA for the CDR3: TGCGCCAGCAGCTTGGTCCCGGGACAGAAAAACCTCTATGGCTACACCTTC.

The chain is built from TRBV7-9 and TRBJ1-3; D call uncertain. The germline CDR1 and CDR2 sequences are SEHNR and FQNEAQ (reference sequence). Trimming shortened V by 4 bases and J by 0 bases, and 10 bases separated the two germline ends. This CDR3 is 15 amino acids long. The chain's CDR3 is CASSSSESSGNTIYF. Here the CDR3 DNA reads TGTGCCAGCAGCTCCTCGGAGAGCTCTGGAAACACCATATATTTT.

The chain uses TRBV6-1 and TRBJ2-3; 7 bases agree with TRBD1. The CDR3 spans 16 residues. V dropped 2 bases and J dropped 5; count of bases not matched to a gene: 10. Germline V gene data show CDR1 as MNHNS and CDR2 as SASEGT. CDR3 residues: CASSESMTGSGDTQYF. For the CDR3, the DNA is TGTGCCAGCAGTGAAAGTATGACAGGGTCAGGAGATACGCAGTATTTT.

The chain couples TRBV5-1 to TRBJ1-1, with 8 bases lining up with TRBD1. J lost 4 bases, V lost 4 bases, and 6 bases had no gene match. The CDR3 loop spans 14 amino acids. Per germline, CDR1 SGHRS and CDR2 YFSETQ. The CDR3 loop reads CASSGDRRSTEAFF. Here the CDR3 DNA reads TGCGCCAGCAGCGGGGACAGGAGGTCCACTGAAGCTTTCTTT.

This chain uses TRBV9 with TRBJ1-2, with 9 bases aligning to TRBD1. The CDR3 extends over 15 amino acids. The germline gives CDR1 SGDLS, CDR2 YYNGEE. J lost 3 bases, V lost 3 bases, and 6 bases had no gene match. In nucleotides, the CDR3 is TGTGCCAGCAGCGACCGGGACAGGGATTACTATGGCTACACCTTC. Residues: CASSDRDRDYYGYTF.

The chain links TRBV7-3 to TRBJ2-4, with D possibly being TRBD1 or TRBD2 (5 bases each). The CDR3 runs to 14 residues. The germline V gene encodes CDR1 SGHTA and CDR2 FQGTGA. V lost 2 bases and J lost 7, with 12 bases in between. The CDR3 region has the DNA TGTGCCAGCAGCTTAGCAGGGACGGTGAACATTCAGTACTTC. Translating it yields CASSLAGTVNIQYF.

This clone is a singleton in its sample. V is TRBV11-3 and J is TRBJ1-1; no reliable D call. CDR3 length equals 12 residues. V lost 2 bases to trimming and J lost 10 bases, with 11 bases between them. The germline V gene has CDR1 SGHNT and CDR2 YENEEA. In DNA, the CDR3 is TGTGCCAGCAGCTTACGGGCAGGAGGAGCTTTCTTT. Encoded protein: CASSLRAGGAFF.

The chain joins TRBV19 to TRBJ1-2; D not certain. V was shortened by 5 bases and J by 3 bases, with 10 bases between the two germline ends. The CDR3 totals 13 residues. Germline V lookup: CDR1 LNHDA, CDR2 SQIVND (reference sequence). This chain's CDR3 is CASSLRPDYGYTF. The CDR3 bases are TGTGCCAGTAGTCTGCGGCCCGACTATGGCTACACCTTC.

The genes are TRBV27 and TRBJ2-1, with 8 nucleotides matching TRBD2. Per the germline V gene, CDR1 is MNHEY and CDR2 is SMNVEV (reference sequence). After removal of 6 bases from V and 0 bases from J, the junction contained 4 bases not matched to a gene. This CDR3 is 15 amino acids long. This CDR3 reads CASRSGGSSYNEQFF. CDR3 DNA: TGTGCCAGCAGAAGCGGGGGTAGCTCCTACAATGAGCAGTTCTTC.

This chain joins TRBV2 and TRBJ2-7; 7 bases align to TRBD1. This CDR3 region has 14 residues. V was clipped by 4 bases and J by 0 bases; unmatched bases: 3. Germline CDR1 reads SNHLY; CDR2 reads FYNNEI. The CDR3 spells CASSVTGSSYEQYF. The CDR3 nucleotides read TGTGCCAGCAGTGTGACAGGGAGCTCCTACGAGCAGTACTTC.